The T cell receptor beta chain under discussion was sequenced for a study of blood T cell repertoires in COVID-19. Background on the study: The origin of the acute and convalescent COVID-19 samples was the United States, Italy and Spain. Nucleic acid was either cDNA or gDNA, and it came from T cells, B-cell-depleted T cells, or PBMCs.

Source study methods: The authors estimated nucleated cell counts from reference gene primer amplification. The repertoire was sequenced with immunoSEQ multiplex PCR; TCRdb's copy has only in-frame clones and lacks some. V and J calls plus clone size are reproduced from that table; the DNA served to infer D and trimming. The data hold approximately 74,000 clones, with around four fifths observed a single time. V gave up 4 bases and J gave up 7 bases, with 21 bases separating them. This CDR3 is 16 amino acids long. Germline V gene data show CDR1 as SGDLS and CDR2 as YYNGEE. This chain uses TRBV9 with TRBJ2-1; D gene uncertain. The TCR comes from a man in his 70s with acute or convalescent COVID-19. Sequencing was done on a sample of peripheral blood. The CDR3 protein is CASSNSGSTPKNEQFF. In nucleotides, the CDR3 is TGTGCCAGCAGCAACTCAGGCTCCACCCCGAAGAATGAGCAGTTCTTC.